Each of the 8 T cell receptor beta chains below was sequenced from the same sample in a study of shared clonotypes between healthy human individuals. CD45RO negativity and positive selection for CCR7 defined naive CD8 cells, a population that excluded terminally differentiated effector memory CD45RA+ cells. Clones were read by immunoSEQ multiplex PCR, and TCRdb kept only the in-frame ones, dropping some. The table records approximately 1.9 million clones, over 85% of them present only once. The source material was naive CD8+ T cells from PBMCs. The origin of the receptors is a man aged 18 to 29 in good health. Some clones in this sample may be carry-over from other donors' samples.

The CDR3: CASSLYSGQGTNKQYF. The CDR3 bases are TGTGCCAGCAGTTTATATTCTGGACAGGGGACCAACAAGCAGTACTTC. The V call is TRBV27, the J call TRBJ2-7; 9 positions agree with TRBD1. Germline CDR1 is MNHEY and CDR2 is SMNVEV (reference sequence). The trim removed 1 base at V and 8 bases at J, leaving 12 bases unmatched. CDR3 size: 16 residues.

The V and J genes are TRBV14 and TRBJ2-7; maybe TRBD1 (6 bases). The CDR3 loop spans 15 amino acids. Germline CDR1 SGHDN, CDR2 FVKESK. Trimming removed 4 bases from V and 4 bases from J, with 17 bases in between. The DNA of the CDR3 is TGTGCCAGCAGCCTTACGGGACAAGGGTTATACGAGCAGTACTTC. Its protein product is CASSLTGQGLYEQYF.

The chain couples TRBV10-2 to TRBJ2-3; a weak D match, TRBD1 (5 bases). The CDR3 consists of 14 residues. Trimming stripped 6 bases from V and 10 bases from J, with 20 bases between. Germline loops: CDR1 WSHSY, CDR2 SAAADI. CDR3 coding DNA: TGCGCCAGCAGGCGAGAAAAAGGTCCAGGGCCGCAGTATTTT. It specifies CASRREKGPGPQYF.

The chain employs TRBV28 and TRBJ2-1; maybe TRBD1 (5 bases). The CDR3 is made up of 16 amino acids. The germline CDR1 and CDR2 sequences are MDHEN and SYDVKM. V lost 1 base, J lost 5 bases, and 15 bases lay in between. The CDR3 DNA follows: TGTGCCAGCAGTTTATATACAGGACCTACGAACAATGAGCAGTTCTTC. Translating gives CASSLYTGPTNNEQFF.

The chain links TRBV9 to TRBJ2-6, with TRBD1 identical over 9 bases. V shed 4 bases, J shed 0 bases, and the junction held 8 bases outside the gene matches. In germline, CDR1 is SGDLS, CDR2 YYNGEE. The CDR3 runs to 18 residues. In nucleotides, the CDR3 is TGTGCCAGCAGCTCTTCCCGGGACAGGGTCTCTGGGGCCAACGTCCTGACTTTC. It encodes CASSSSRDRVSGANVLTF. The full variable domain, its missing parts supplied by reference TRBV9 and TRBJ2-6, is DSGVTQTPKHLITATGQRVTLRCSPRSGDLSVYWYQQSLDQGLQFLIQYYNGEERAKGNILERFSAQQFPDLHSELNLSSLELGDSALYFCASSSSRDRVSGANVLTFGAGSRLTVL.

In DNA, the CDR3 is TGTGCCAGCAGTGAACGTGGAGCCAATCCGAATGAGCAGTTCTTC. This codes for CASSERGANPNEQFF. The gene calls are TRBV2 and TRBJ2-1; D unclear. V was cut by 2 bases and J by 7 bases, with 15 bases left in between. Germline V CDR1 and CDR2: SNHLY, FYNNEI. The CDR3 has 15 residues. The full variable domain, completed using reference TRBV2 and TRBJ2-1, is EPEVTQTPSHQVTQMGQEVILRCVPISNHLYFYWYRQILGQKVEFLVSFYNNEISEKSEIFDDQFSVERPDGSNFTLKIRSTKLEDSAMYFCASSERGANPNEQFFGPGTRLTVL.

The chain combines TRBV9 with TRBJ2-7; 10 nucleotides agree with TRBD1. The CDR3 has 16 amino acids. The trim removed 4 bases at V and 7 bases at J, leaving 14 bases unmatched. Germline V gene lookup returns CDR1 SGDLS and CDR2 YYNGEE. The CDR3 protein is CASSTYSGTGAREQYF. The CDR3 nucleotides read TGTGCCAGCAGCACGTACTCCGGGACAGGGGCGCGAGAGCAGTACTTC.

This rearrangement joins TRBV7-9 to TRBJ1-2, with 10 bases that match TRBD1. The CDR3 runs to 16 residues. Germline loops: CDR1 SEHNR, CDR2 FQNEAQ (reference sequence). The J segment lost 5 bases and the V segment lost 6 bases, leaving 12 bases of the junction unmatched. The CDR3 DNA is TGTGCCAGCAGTCGACAGGGGGCGCATCTTAGGTATGGCTACACCTTC. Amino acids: CASSRQGAHLRYGYTF.